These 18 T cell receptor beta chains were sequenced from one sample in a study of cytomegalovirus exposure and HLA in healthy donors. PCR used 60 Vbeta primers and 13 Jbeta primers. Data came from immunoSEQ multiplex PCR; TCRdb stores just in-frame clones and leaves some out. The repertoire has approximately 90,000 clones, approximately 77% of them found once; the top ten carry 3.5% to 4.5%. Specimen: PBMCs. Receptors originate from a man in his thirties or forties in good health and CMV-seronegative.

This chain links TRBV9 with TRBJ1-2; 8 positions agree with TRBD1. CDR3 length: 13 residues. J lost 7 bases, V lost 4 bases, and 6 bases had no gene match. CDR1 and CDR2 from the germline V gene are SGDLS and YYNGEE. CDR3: CASSMHRGTGYTF. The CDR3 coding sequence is TGTGCCAGCAGCATGCACAGGGGGACTGGCTACACCTTC.

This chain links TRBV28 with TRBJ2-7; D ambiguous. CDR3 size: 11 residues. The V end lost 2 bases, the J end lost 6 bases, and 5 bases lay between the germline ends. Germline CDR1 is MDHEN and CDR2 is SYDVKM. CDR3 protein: CASSLPGEQYF. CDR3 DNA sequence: TGTGCCAGCAGTTTACCGGGCGAGCAGTACTTC. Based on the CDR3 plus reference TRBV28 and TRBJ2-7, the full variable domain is DVKVTQSSRYLVKRTGEKVFLECVQDMDHENMFWYRQDPGLGLRLIYFSYDVKMKEKGDIPEGYSVSREKKERFSLILESASTNQTSMYLCASSLPGEQYFGPGTRLTVT.

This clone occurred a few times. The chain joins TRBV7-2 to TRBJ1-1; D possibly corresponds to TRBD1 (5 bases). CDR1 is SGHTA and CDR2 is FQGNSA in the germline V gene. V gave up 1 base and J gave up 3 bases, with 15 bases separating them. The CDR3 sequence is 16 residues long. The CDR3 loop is CASSLVRADLDTEAFF. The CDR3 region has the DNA TGTGCCAGCAGCTTAGTCAGGGCCGATTTGGACACTGAAGCTTTCTTT.

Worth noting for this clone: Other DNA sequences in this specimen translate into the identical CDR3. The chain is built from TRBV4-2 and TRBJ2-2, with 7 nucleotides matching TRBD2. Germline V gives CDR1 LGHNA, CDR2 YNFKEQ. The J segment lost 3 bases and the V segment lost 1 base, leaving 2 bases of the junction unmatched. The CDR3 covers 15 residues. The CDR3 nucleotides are TGTGCCAGCAGCCAAGGGGAGGGAGACACCGGGGAGCTGTTTTTT. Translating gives CASSQGEGDTGELFF.

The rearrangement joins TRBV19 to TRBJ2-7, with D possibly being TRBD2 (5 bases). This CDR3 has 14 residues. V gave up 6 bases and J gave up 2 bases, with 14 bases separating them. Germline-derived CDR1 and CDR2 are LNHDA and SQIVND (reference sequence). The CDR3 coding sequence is TGTGCCAGTAGAGACGGGGTATCGACCTACGAGCAGTACTTC. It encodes CASRDGVSTYEQYF.

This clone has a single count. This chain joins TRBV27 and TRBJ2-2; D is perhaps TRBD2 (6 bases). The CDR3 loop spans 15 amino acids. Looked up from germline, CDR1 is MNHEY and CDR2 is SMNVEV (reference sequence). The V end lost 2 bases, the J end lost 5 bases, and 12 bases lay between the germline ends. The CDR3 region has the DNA TGTGCCAGCAGTTTACTCGGGGGATATACCGGGGAGCTGTTTTTT. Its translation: CASSLLGGYTGELFF.

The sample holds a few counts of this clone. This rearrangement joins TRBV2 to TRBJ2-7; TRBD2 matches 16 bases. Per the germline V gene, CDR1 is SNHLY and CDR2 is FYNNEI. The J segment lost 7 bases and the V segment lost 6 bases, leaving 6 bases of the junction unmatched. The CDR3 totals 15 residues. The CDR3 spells CASSSGTSGGEEQYF. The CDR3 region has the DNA TGTGCCAGCAGCTCTGGGACTAGCGGGGGGGAGGAGCAGTACTTC.

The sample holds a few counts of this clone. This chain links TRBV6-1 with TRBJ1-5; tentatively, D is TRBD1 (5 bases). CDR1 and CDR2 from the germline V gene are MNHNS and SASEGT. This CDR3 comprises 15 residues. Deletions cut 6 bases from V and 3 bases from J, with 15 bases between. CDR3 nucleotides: TGTGCCAGCAGGCCAGAAAGGGGCCACAATCAGCCCCAGCATTTT. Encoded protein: CASRPERGHNQPQHF.

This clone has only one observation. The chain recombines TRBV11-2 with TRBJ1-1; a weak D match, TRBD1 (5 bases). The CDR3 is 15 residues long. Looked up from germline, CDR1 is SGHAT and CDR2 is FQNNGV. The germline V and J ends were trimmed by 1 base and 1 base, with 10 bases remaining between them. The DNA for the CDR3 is TGTGCCAGCAGCTTAGTCTCCGGGGGGAACACTGAAGCTTTCTTT. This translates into CASSLVSGGNTEAFF.

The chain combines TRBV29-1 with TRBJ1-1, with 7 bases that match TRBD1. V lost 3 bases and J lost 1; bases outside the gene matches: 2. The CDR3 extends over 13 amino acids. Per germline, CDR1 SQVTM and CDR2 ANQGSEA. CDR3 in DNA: TGCAGCGTTGAGGGACAGCAGAACACTGAAGCTTTCTTT. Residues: CSVEGQQNTEAFF.

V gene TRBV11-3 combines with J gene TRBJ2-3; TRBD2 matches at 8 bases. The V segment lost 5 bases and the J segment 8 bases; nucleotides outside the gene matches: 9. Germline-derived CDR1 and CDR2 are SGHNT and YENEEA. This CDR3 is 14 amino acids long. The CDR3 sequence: CASSQAGGLGTQYF. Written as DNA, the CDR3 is TGTGCCAGCAGCCAGGCGGGGGGACTTGGTACGCAGTATTTT.

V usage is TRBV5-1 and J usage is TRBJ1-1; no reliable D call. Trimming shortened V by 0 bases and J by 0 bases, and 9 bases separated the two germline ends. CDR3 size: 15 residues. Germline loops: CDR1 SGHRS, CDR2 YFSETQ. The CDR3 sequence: CASSLEHRMNTEAFF. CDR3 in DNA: TGCGCCAGCAGCTTGGAACACAGAATGAACACTGAAGCTTTCTTT.

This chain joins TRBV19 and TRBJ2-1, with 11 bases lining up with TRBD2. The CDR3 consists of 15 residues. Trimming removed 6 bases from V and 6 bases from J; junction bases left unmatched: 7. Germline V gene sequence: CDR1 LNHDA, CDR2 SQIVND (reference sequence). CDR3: CASSKTSGSTNEQFF. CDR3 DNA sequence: TGTGCCAGTAGCAAAACTAGCGGGAGTACCAATGAGCAGTTCTTC.

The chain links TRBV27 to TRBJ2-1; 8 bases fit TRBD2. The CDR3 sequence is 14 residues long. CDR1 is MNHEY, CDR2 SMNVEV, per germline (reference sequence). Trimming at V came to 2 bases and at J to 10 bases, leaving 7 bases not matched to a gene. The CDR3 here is CASSLAASGLEQFF. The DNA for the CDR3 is TGTGCCAGCAGTTTAGCGGCTAGCGGGTTAGAGCAGTTCTTC.

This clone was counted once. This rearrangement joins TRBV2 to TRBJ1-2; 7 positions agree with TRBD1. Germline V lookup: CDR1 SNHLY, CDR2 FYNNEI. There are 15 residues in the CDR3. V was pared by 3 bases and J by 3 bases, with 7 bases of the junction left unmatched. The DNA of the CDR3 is TGTGCCAGCAGTGAGTGGAGGGGGCCCCACTATGGCTACACCTTC. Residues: CASSEWRGPHYGYTF.

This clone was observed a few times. The CDR3 DNA reads as TGTGCCAGCAGCTTAGTTTCTCTTGGAAACACCATATATTTT. Its protein product is CASSLVSLGNTIYF. This chain connects TRBV7-8 to TRBJ1-3; no reliable D call. V gave up 1 base and J gave up 3 bases, with 7 bases separating them. Germline V CDR1 and CDR2: SGHVS, FQNEAQ. CDR3 length: 14 residues.

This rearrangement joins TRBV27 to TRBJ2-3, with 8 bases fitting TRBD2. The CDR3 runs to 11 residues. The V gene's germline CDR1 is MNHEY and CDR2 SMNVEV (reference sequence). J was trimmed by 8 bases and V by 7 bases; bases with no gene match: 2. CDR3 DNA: TGTGCCAGCACGGCGGGAGGTACGCAGTATTTT. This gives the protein CASTAGGTQYF.

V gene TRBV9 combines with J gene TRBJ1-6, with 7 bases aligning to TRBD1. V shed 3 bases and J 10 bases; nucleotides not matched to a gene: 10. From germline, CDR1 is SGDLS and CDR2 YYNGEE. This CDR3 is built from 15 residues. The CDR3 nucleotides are TGTGCCAGCAGCGATGGGACAGTCGGAGAATCACCCCTCCACTTT. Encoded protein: CASSDGTVGESPLHF.